This T cell receptor beta chain came from a study of T cells in Graves' hyperthyroidism and ophthalmopathy. Study results and caveats: From stable hyperthyroidism, ophthalmopathy was set apart by a 13 V-J model. Most thyroid clonotypes expanded above 0.001 appeared in blood too.

TCR beta CDR3 sequences were amplified from RNA transcripts. HTBI primers were employed in a first-round RT-PCR of the TCR CDR3. TCRdb recomputed calls from the multiplex PCR reads with MiXCR, one row per CDR3 protein. The data show hundreds of thousands of distinct CDR3 sequences, around 21% seen once. This CDR3 comprises 17 residues. Germline CDR1 is PRHDT and CDR2 is FYEKMQ (reference sequence). V trimming: 4 bases; J trimming: 5 bases; junction bases outside the gene matches: 12. This clonotype was picked up a small number of times. Its antigen is currently unknown. The sequencing input was blood. This TCR was sampled from a man aged 25 to 40 with Graves' ophthalmopathy. The chain is built from TRBV13 and TRBJ2-5; TRBD2 agrees at 11 bases. The CDR3 bases are TGTGCCAGCAGCTCCCCCCTACTAGCGGGAGAGGAGGAGACCCAGTACTTC. It specifies CASSSPLLAGEEETQYF.